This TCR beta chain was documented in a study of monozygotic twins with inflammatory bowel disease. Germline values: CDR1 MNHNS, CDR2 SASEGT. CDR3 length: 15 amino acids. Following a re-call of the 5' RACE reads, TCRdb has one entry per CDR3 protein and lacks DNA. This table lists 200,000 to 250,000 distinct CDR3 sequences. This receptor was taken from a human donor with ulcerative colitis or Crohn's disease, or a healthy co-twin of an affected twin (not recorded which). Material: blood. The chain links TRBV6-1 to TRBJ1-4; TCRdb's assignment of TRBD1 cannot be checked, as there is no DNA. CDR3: CASSRRSGEGEKLFF.